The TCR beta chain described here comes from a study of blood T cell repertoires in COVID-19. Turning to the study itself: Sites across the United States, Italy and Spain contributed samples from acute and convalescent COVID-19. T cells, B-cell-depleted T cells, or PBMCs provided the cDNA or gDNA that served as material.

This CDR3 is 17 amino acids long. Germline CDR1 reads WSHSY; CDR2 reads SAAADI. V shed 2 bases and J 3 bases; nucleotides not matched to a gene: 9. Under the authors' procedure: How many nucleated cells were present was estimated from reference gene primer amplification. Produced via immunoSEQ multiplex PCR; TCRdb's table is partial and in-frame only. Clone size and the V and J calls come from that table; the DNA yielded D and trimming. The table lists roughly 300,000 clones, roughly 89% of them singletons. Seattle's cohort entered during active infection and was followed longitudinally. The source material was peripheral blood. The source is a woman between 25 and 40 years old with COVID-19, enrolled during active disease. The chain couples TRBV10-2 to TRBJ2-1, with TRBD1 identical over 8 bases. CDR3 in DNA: TGCGCCAGCAGTGAGATCCCAGGGGGCGCGGACTACAATGAGCAGTTCTTC. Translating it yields CASSEIPGGADYNEQFF.